The 25 T cell receptor beta chains below were found in one sample sequenced in a study of a mutant IDH1 vaccine in newly diagnosed glioma. Method: immunoSEQ multiplex PCR; TCRdb's copy keeps in-frame clones and lacks some. The sample gives tens of thousands of clones, 60% to 85% of which show up once; less than 2% is in the top ten. Noted time point: baseline, week 1 (first vaccination visit). As to treatment: pre-vaccination baseline after standard-of-care therapy. The sample in question was PBMCs, obtained from a glioma patient treated with radiotherapy, temozolomide or both. Every receptor here comes from a woman aged 40 to 49 with glioma.

The chain uses TRBV2 and TRBJ1-4, with 7 bases fitting TRBD1. The CDR3 sequence is 14 residues long. Per the germline V gene, CDR1 is SNHLY and CDR2 is FYNNEI. V gave up 2 bases and J gave up 7 bases; unmatched junction bases: 4. CDR3 DNA sequence: TGTGCCAGCAGTGAAACAGGGGTCGGTGAAAAACTGTTTTTT. It yields the protein CASSETGVGEKLFF.

J is TRBJ2-2 and V is TRBV7-8; 8 bases line up with TRBD1. This CDR3 is 17 amino acids long. Germline trimming cut 1 base from V and 5 bases from J; bases unmatched to any gene: 9. Germline CDR1 is SGHVS and CDR2 is FQNEAQ. The CDR3 loop reads CASSLGSGQALTGELFF. In DNA form, the CDR3 reads TGTGCCAGCAGCTTAGGCTCGGGACAGGCTCTAACCGGGGAGCTGTTTTTT.

This rearrangement joins TRBV5-4 to TRBJ2-1; the D gene is possibly TRBD2 (7 bases). The CDR3 runs to 14 residues. Germline V lookup: CDR1 SGHNT, CDR2 YYREEE (reference sequence). Trimming pared 0 bases from V and 9 bases from J, leaving 13 bases between. The CDR3 reads CASSLVRGGSEQFF. CDR3 nucleotide sequence: TGTGCCAGCAGCTTGGTTAGGGGGGGAAGTGAGCAGTTCTTC.

V gene TRBV13 combines with J gene TRBJ1-2; no reliable D call. The ends were cut back, 4 bases at V and 4 bases at J, with 16 bases in the middle. Germline loops: CDR1 PRHDT, CDR2 FYEKMQ (reference sequence). This CDR3 has 15 residues. The chain's CDR3 is CASSSARKVIYGYTF. The CDR3 nucleotides are TGTGCCAGCAGCTCCGCCAGAAAGGTTATCTATGGCTACACCTTC.

V gene TRBV6-1 combines with J gene TRBJ2-2; D gene unclear. Trimming left V 8 bases short and J 4 bases short, with 8 bases between. Germline CDR1 reads MNHNS; CDR2 reads SASEGT. The CDR3 covers 12 residues. CDR3 nucleotide sequence: TGTGCCAGCCAACGGAGCACCGGGGAGCTGTTTTTT. The encoded protein is CASQRSTGELFF.

This clone is labeled medium-sized. The CDR3 DNA is TGTGCCAGCAGCTCCGGGGTCCCTGGGCAGTACTTC. It encodes CASSSGVPGQYF. The chain recombines TRBV5-8 with TRBJ2-7, with D perhaps TRBD2 (5 bases). V was pared by 3 bases and J by 9 bases, with 13 bases between. Germline lookup yields CDR1 SGHTS and CDR2 YDEGEE. The CDR3 runs 12 residues.

This clone has a handful of counts. The chain is built from TRBV2 and TRBJ2-1; D is unresolved. Looked up from germline, CDR1 is SNHLY and CDR2 is FYNNEI. The V end was cut by 2 bases, the J end by 15 bases, with 11 bases between. This CDR3 has 11 amino acids. This CDR3 reads CASSEYQFPFF. As DNA, the CDR3 is TGTGCCAGCAGTGAATATCAGTTTCCGTTCTTC.

The chain couples TRBV4-1 to TRBJ2-5; no clear D gene. The V end was cut by 0 bases, the J end by 2 bases, with 10 bases between. CDR1 is MGHRA, CDR2 YSYEKL, per germline. The CDR3 sequence is 15 residues long. This CDR3 reads CASSQDIRFQETQYF. CDR3 sequence (DNA): TGCGCCAGCAGCCAAGATATAAGGTTTCAAGAGACCCAGTACTTC.

The chain joins TRBV5-1 to TRBJ1-1; D not certain. The CDR3 is made up of 12 amino acids. Germline-derived CDR1 and CDR2 are SGHRS and YFSETQ. Deletions cut 5 bases from V and 1 base from J, with 6 bases between. The CDR3 region has the DNA TGCGCCAGCAGAGAGCCGAACACTGAAGCTTTCTTT. Its translation is CASREPNTEAFF.

The chain employs TRBV6-5 and TRBJ2-1; possible D gene TRBD2, 5 bases. The V gene lost 4 bases and the J gene lost 3 bases, with 10 bases spanning the gap. This CDR3 contains 14 residues. Germline CDR1 reads MNHEY; CDR2 reads SVGAGI. CDR3 region: CASSFREGYNEQFF. DNA of the CDR3: TGTGCCAGCAGTTTTCGCGAGGGCTACAATGAGCAGTTCTTC.

V gene TRBV10-1 combines with J gene TRBJ2-3, with 9 bases aligning to TRBD2. V lost 2 bases, J lost 6 bases, and 6 bases stayed unmatched. Germline CDR1 and CDR2: WNHNN and SYGVQD (reference sequence). This CDR3 has 15 residues. CDR3 in amino acids: CASSEIAGGRDTQYF. Here the CDR3 DNA reads TGCGCCAGCAGTGAGATTGCGGGGGGGAGGGATACGCAGTATTTT.

This clone was picked up a small number of times. The rearrangement uses TRBV18 and TRBJ1-1; D call uncertain. Per the germline V gene, CDR1 is KGHSH and CDR2 is LQKENI. The CDR3 length is 14 residues. The germline V and J ends were trimmed by 3 bases and 3 bases, with 11 bases remaining between them. CDR3 amino acids: CASSPTVGDTEAFF. The CDR3 DNA sequence: TGTGCCAGCTCACCGACTGTTGGGGACACTGAAGCTTTCTTT.

The chain has TRBV27 and TRBJ1-1; D gene unclear. Looked up from germline, CDR1 is MNHEY and CDR2 is SMNVEV (reference sequence). V lost 10 bases and J 5 bases, leaving 17 bases between the germline ends. The CDR3 is 13 residues long. The CDR3 sequence: CATRRGAGTEAFF. Here the CDR3 DNA reads TGTGCCACTAGACGGGGTGCTGGGACTGAAGCTTTCTTT.

This sequence joins TRBV7-6 and TRBJ2-6; 11 bases are shared with TRBD1. V shed 8 bases, J shed 0 bases, and the junction held 9 bases outside the gene matches. Germline CDR1 SGHVS, CDR2 FNYEAQ. This CDR3 is built from 18 residues. CDR3 coding DNA: TGTGCCAGCCGTCTGTCAGGACAGGGGGCCTCTGGGGCCAACGTCCTGACTTTC. Its protein product is CASRLSGQGASGANVLTF.

The chain joins TRBV19 to TRBJ2-7, with D possibly TRBD1 on 6 matching bases. V was shortened by 4 bases and J by 5 bases, with 9 bases between the two germline ends. Germline-derived CDR1 and CDR2 are LNHDA and SQIVND (reference sequence). This CDR3 has 12 residues. CDR3 sequence reads: CASSTRGNEQYF. CDR3 DNA sequence: TGTGCCAGTAGTACCAGGGGAAACGAGCAGTACTTC.

The rearrangement joins TRBV5-6 to TRBJ2-4; D remains unclear. The CDR3 loop spans 13 amino acids. With 2 bases removed from V and 9 bases from J, the gap between germline ends came to 12 bases. In germline, CDR1 is SGHDT, CDR2 YYEEEE. This chain's CDR3 is CASSFSRGVIQYF. The DNA of the CDR3 is TGTGCCAGCAGCTTCTCTCGCGGAGTCATTCAGTACTTC.

The sample holds one count of this clone. V gene TRBV6-5 combines with J gene TRBJ2-5, with D perhaps TRBD2 (6 bases). Trimming left V 0 bases short and J 7 bases short, with 15 bases between. CDR1 and CDR2 from the germline V gene are MNHEY and SVGAGI. The CDR3 sequence is 15 residues long. The CDR3 sequence is CASSYSWTTPGTQYF. CDR3 bases: TGTGCCAGCAGTTACTCGTGGACTACCCCCGGGACCCAGTACTTC.

This clone was observed a few times. The J gene is TRBJ1-1, the V gene TRBV30; D gene uncertain. The germline gives CDR1 GTSNPN, CDR2 SVGIG (reference sequence). Trimming stripped 2 bases from V and 3 bases from J, with 10 bases between. This CDR3 is 13 amino acids long. The CDR3 sequence: CAWSSGRDTEAFF. CDR3 DNA: TGTGCCTGGAGTAGCGGGAGGGACACTGAAGCTTTCTTT.

This clone was detected only a few times. In DNA form, the CDR3 reads TGCGCCAGCAGCTTGGGAGGGCAGGGGTACGAAAAACTGTTTTTT. Encoded protein: CASSLGGQGYEKLFF. The rearrangement links TRBV5-1 to TRBJ1-4; maybe TRBD1 (6 bases). With 0 bases removed from V and 8 bases from J, the gap between germline ends came to 14 bases. This CDR3 region has 15 residues. Germline V gene lookup returns CDR1 SGHRS and CDR2 YFSETQ.

About this clone itself: This sample also contains other DNA sequences that code for the same CDR3. The chain has TRBV6-1 and TRBJ2-3; D gene ambiguous. V was pared by 1 base and J by 6 bases, with 8 bases between. CDR1 MNHNS and CDR2 SASEGT come from the germline V gene. This CDR3 has 13 amino acids. In DNA, the CDR3 is TGTGCCAGCAGTGAAGTGCCTTCTGATACGCAGTATTTT. Amino acid sequence: CASSEVPSDTQYF.

This CDR3 reads CASSVAGGNQPQHF. In DNA form, the CDR3 reads TGTGCCAGCAGTGTCGCAGGGGGCAATCAGCCCCAGCATTTT. The chain recombines TRBV6-1 with TRBJ1-5; tentatively, D is TRBD1 (6 bases). CDR1 and CDR2 from the germline V gene are MNHNS and SASEGT. The germline V and J ends were trimmed by 4 bases and 2 bases, with 9 bases remaining between them. The CDR3 is 14 amino acids.

The chain links TRBV4-2 to TRBJ2-7; 7 bases agree with TRBD1. Germline V gives CDR1 LGHNA, CDR2 YNFKEQ. Trimming took 4 bases from V and 4 from J; bases not matched to a gene: 13. This CDR3 contains 16 residues. In DNA, the CDR3 is TGTGCCAGCAGCCTGGGCTCCGGGACAGACTTATACGAGCAGTACTTC. It translates to CASSLGSGTDLYEQYF.

The chain links TRBV5-1 to TRBJ2-7; TRBD1 aligns across 9 bases. The CDR3 spans 15 residues. V trimming: 0 bases; J trimming: 5 bases; junction bases outside the gene matches: 6. Germline V gives CDR1 SGHRS, CDR2 YFSETQ. CDR3 DNA: TGCGCCAGCAGCTTGGGTTACACAGGGGGCGACGAGCAGTACTTC. As protein: CASSLGYTGGDEQYF.

V usage is TRBV7-8 and J usage is TRBJ1-2; D is possibly TRBD1 (6 bases). Germline loops: CDR1 SGHVS, CDR2 FQNEAQ. V gave up 5 bases and J gave up 4 bases, with 20 bases separating them. This CDR3 region has 16 residues. DNA of the CDR3: TGTGCCAGCAGCACAATCCCCCTTGTACAGGGCTATGGCTACACCTTC. This sequence encodes CASSTIPLVQGYGYTF.

This clone was seen a few times. The V gene is TRBV5-1, the J gene TRBJ1-6, with D maybe TRBD1 (5 bases). The germline CDR1 and CDR2 sequences are SGHRS and YFSETQ. The CDR3 has 14 amino acids. V was trimmed by 0 bases and J by 7 bases, leaving 8 bases between them. Here the CDR3 DNA reads TGCGCCAGCAGCTTGGTGGGGGAAAATTCACCCCTCCACTTT. Protein product: CASSLVGENSPLHF.